These 8 T cell receptor beta chains were all obtained from the same sample, sequenced in a study of T cell changes during pregnancy in multiple sclerosis. Data came from immunoSEQ multiplex PCR; TCRdb stores just in-frame clones and leaves some out. Of 60,000 to 85,000 clones in the sample, more than 90% are singletons; the top ten hold about 2.3%. This sample comprised peripheral blood, obtained in the first trimester of pregnancy. The receptors derive from a female donor with multiple sclerosis, enrolled in a pregnancy study.

The CDR3 DNA reads TGTGCCAGCAGTTTCTCTTCCTACGAGCAGTACTTC. As protein: CASSFSSYEQYF. V and J are TRBV28 and TRBJ2-7; no reliable D call. Germline CDR1 is MDHEN and CDR2 is SYDVKM. The CDR3 runs 12 residues. The V and J ends lost 3 bases and 1 base respectively, with 4 bases between them.

This rearrangement joins TRBV7-8 to TRBJ1-1; TRBD1 agrees at 7 bases. After removal of 0 bases from V and 7 bases from J, the junction contained 5 bases not matched to a gene. Germline V gene data show CDR1 as SGHVS and CDR2 as FQNEAQ. This CDR3 spans 14 amino acids. DNA for the CDR3: TGTGCCAGCAGCTTAGCGGCAGGGGGAGATGAAGCTTTCTTT. Translated: CASSLAAGGDEAFF.

The V gene is TRBV5-1, the J gene TRBJ1-1; 8 nucleotides line up with TRBD1. Trimming removed 4 bases from V and 4 bases from J; junction bases left unmatched: 6. The CDR3 runs 14 residues. CDR1 and CDR2 from the germline V gene are SGHRS and YFSETQ. CDR3 residues: CASSQQGGPTEAFF. The CDR3 bases are TGCGCCAGCAGCCAACAGGGGGGTCCCACTGAAGCTTTCTTT.

V gene TRBV2 combines with J gene TRBJ1-1; 9 bases agree with TRBD1. The CDR3 spans 17 residues. V was clipped by 6 bases and J by 3 bases; unmatched bases: 14. Germline V CDR1 and CDR2: SNHLY, FYNNEI. The CDR3 sequence is CASSQSRDRVRDTEAFF. In DNA form, the CDR3 reads TGTGCCAGCAGCCAATCCCGGGACAGGGTTAGGGACACTGAAGCTTTCTTT.

The chain links TRBV7-6 to TRBJ1-2; 10 bases match TRBD1. The J segment lost 2 bases and the V segment lost 5 bases, leaving 5 bases of the junction unmatched. This CDR3 has 15 amino acids. In germline, CDR1 is SGHVS, CDR2 FNYEAQ. The CDR3 nucleotides are TGTGCCAGCAGCCTGATGGGACAGGGGAACTATGGCTACACCTTC. It specifies CASSLMGQGNYGYTF.

V usage is TRBV27 and J usage is TRBJ1-6, with D maybe TRBD1 (6 bases). Germline lookup yields CDR1 MNHEY and CDR2 SMNVEV (reference sequence). CDR3 length: 13 residues. Trimming removed 2 bases from V and 7 bases from J, with 6 bases in between. The CDR3 loop is CASSLRGNSPLHF. The DNA of the CDR3 is TGTGCCAGCAGTTTAAGGGGGAATTCACCCCTCCACTTT.

This clone was seen once. The rearrangement links TRBV5-4 to TRBJ2-7, with D tentatively TRBD2 (5 bases). V lost 0 bases to trimming and J lost 2 bases, with 15 bases between them. Germline CDR1 SGHNT, CDR2 YYREEE (reference sequence). The CDR3 runs to 16 residues. The CDR3 spells CASSLASSGVTYEQYF. The DNA of the CDR3 is TGTGCCAGCAGCTTGGCCTCCAGCGGAGTTACCTACGAGCAGTACTTC. Combining the CDR3 with reference TRBV5-4 and TRBJ2-7 gives the whole variable domain ETGVTQSPTHLIKTRGQQVTLRCSSQSGHNTVSWYQQALGQGPQFIFQYYREEENGRGNFPPRFSGLQFPNYSSELNVNALELDDSALYLCASSLASSGVTYEQYFGPGTRLTVT.

Here the CDR3 DNA reads TGTGCCAGCAGCTTGTGGGGACTGACAGATACGCAGTATTTT. As protein: CASSLWGLTDTQYF. V usage is TRBV5-6 and J usage is TRBJ2-3; D perhaps matches TRBD2 (6 bases). Germline V gene lookup returns CDR1 SGHDT and CDR2 YYEEEE. This CDR3 spans 14 amino acids. V was cut by 1 base and J by 3 bases, with 9 bases left in between.